This T cell receptor (beta chain) was found in a study of shared clonotypes between healthy human individuals. This clone occurred once. The V segment lost 3 bases and the J segment 8 bases; nucleotides outside the gene matches: 6. Germline lookup yields CDR1 SGDLS and CDR2 YYNGEE. CDR3 length: 15 amino acids. Sequencing was performed with immunoSEQ multiplex PCR; in TCRdb, only in-frame clones are kept and a portion is missing. The sample consists of some 660,000 clones, 73% of them appearing once. Sample: memory CD4+ T cells sorted from blood. Subset here: CD45RA-negative fraction. This TCR was recovered from a woman in her 30s in good health. The chain combines TRBV9 with TRBJ2-1, with TRBD2 matching 12 bases. The CDR3 protein is CASSASGLAGYEQFF. The DNA of the CDR3 is TGTGCCAGCAGCGCCTCGGGACTAGCGGGTTATGAGCAGTTCTTC. The full variable domain, completed using reference TRBV9 and TRBJ2-1, is DSGVTQTPKHLITATGQRVTLRCSPRSGDLSVYWYQQSLDQGLQFLIQYYNGEERAKGNILERFSAQQFPDLHSELNLSSLELGDSALYFCASSASGLAGYEQFFGPGTRLTVL.